These 17 T cell receptor beta chains share one sample of origin, sequenced in a study of blood T cell repertoires in COVID-19. Method: immunoSEQ multiplex PCR; TCRdb's copy keeps in-frame clones and lacks some. The sample holds just under 150,000 clones; approximately 87% are singletons and the top ten take 8.6%. The sample was peripheral blood. These receptors originate from a woman aged 45 to 65 with active or convalescent COVID-19.

The J gene is TRBJ1-5, the V gene TRBV7-2; D gene ambiguous. The CDR3 is made up of 13 amino acids. V dropped 6 bases and J dropped 7 bases, with 13 bases sitting between them. CDR1 is SGHTA and CDR2 is FQGNSA in the germline V gene. Here the CDR3 DNA reads TGTGCCAGCAGTTCGACAATCTTGCAGCCCCAGCATTTT. This codes for CASSSTILQPQHF.

This sequence joins TRBV7-9 and TRBJ1-1; 10 bases line up with TRBD1. In germline, CDR1 is SEHNR, CDR2 FQNEAQ (reference sequence). With V trimmed by 3 bases and J by 2 bases, 9 bases remained unmatched. There are 17 residues in the CDR3. CDR3 loop: CASSLPRQGAFNTEAFF. CDR3 in DNA: TGTGCCAGCAGCTTGCCTAGACAGGGGGCTTTCAACACTGAAGCTTTCTTT.

A note on this clone: The sample contains more than one DNA sequence encoding this CDR3. V is TRBV18 and J is TRBJ2-7; 8 bases match TRBD1. The length of the CDR3 is 14 residues. Germline CDR1 is KGHSH and CDR2 is LQKENI. V lost 3 bases, J lost 2 bases, and 3 bases stayed unmatched. The CDR3, as DNA: TGTGCCAGCTCACCGGGGACAGGCCCCTACGAGCAGTACTTC. It translates to CASSPGTGPYEQYF.

The chain links TRBV3-1 (or the pseudogene TRBV3-2) to TRBJ2-5; D may be TRBD2 (5 bases). The V gene's germline CDR1 is LGHDT and CDR2 YNNKEL (reference sequence). CDR3 length equals 16 residues. Trimming shortened V by 3 bases and J by 5 bases, and 19 bases separated the two germline ends. The CDR3 nucleotides read TGTGCCAGCAGCCATCCCCCTGGACTCGGGCCGGAGACCCAGTACTTC. Translation: CASSHPPGLGPETQYF.

The chain couples TRBV5-1 to TRBJ1-6, with 8 positions matching TRBD1. The V gene end was trimmed by 2 bases and the J gene end by 10 bases; junction bases not matched to a gene: 8. The V gene's germline CDR1 is SGHRS and CDR2 YFSETQ. This CDR3 is 15 amino acids long. The CDR3 region has the DNA TGCGCCAGCAGCTTACAGGGGGGCGAGAGGTCACCCCTCCACTTT. Protein: CASSLQGGERSPLHF.

The V gene is TRBV18, the J gene TRBJ2-1; 8 bases map to TRBD2. The CDR3 runs 14 residues. Germline trimming cut 2 bases from V and 5 bases from J; bases unmatched to any gene: 2. The germline CDR1 and CDR2 sequences are KGHSH and LQKENI. DNA for the CDR3: TGTGCCAGCTCACCAGGACTAGCCCACAATGAGCAGTTCTTC. Translating it yields CASSPGLAHNEQFF.

V is TRBV29-1 and J is TRBJ1-1, with D tentatively TRBD1 (5 bases). The CDR3 is 13 amino acids. The germline V and J ends were trimmed by 5 bases and 5 bases, with 15 bases remaining between them. Per germline, CDR1 SQVTM and CDR2 ANQGSEA. The CDR3 DNA is TGCAGCGTTCGGAGGCGGGGCGTGACTGAAGCTTTCTTT. Translating it yields CSVRRRGVTEAFF. Looking up the rest from reference TRBV29-1 and TRBJ1-1 gives the full variable domain: SAVISQKPSRDICQRGTSLTIQCQVDSQVTMMFWYRQQPGQSLTLIATANQGSEATYESGFVIDKFPISRPNLTFSTLTVSNMSPEDSSIYLCSVRRRGVTEAFFGQGTRLTVV.

This chain joins TRBV4-1 and TRBJ1-4; TRBD1 matches 11 bases. The germline V gene encodes CDR1 MGHRA and CDR2 YSYEKL. This CDR3 comprises 15 residues. V shed 7 bases and J 7 bases; nucleotides not matched to a gene: 8. DNA of the CDR3: TGCGCCAGCACCGGAGGACAGGGGGCCCGTGAAAAACTGTTTTTT. Its protein is CASTGGQGAREKLFF.

The V and J genes are TRBV19 and TRBJ1-4; 9 bases are a match to TRBD1. The length of the CDR3 is 16 residues. Germline lookup yields CDR1 LNHDA and CDR2 SQIVND (reference sequence). V shed 4 bases, J shed 8 bases, and the junction held 11 bases outside the gene matches. CDR3 in amino acids: CASSTQPGQGREKLFF. DNA for the CDR3: TGTGCCAGTAGTACGCAACCGGGACAGGGTAGAGAAAAACTGTTTTTT. The complete variable domain, with remaining parts taken from reference TRBV19 and TRBJ1-4, reads DGGITQSPKYLFRKEGQNVTLSCEQNLNHDAMYWYRQDPGQGLRLIYYSQIVNDFQKGDIAEGYSVSREKKESFPLTVTSAQKNPTAFYLCASSTQPGQGREKLFFGSGTQLSVL.

V is TRBV4-2 and J is TRBJ2-7, with TRBD1 matching over 7 bases. The germline CDR1 and CDR2 sequences are LGHNA and YNFKEQ. The CDR3 is 14 amino acids. The J segment lost 4 bases and the V segment lost 1 base, leaving 4 bases of the junction unmatched. As DNA, the CDR3 is TGTGCCAGCAGCCAAGTGGGGACAGTTTACGAGCAGTACTTC. It translates to CASSQVGTVYEQYF.

This clone was seen once. The V gene is TRBV13, the J gene TRBJ1-2, with TRBD1 identical over 10 bases. The CDR3 loop spans 17 amino acids. Germline V lookup: CDR1 PRHDT, CDR2 FYEKMQ (reference sequence). V dropped 5 bases and J dropped 0; count of bases not matched to a gene: 9. The CDR3 loop reads CASSPGTGDGANYGYTF. CDR3 DNA sequence: TGTGCCAGCAGCCCCGGGACAGGGGATGGGGCTAACTATGGCTACACCTTC.

This chain joins TRBV19 and TRBJ2-1, with 9 bases lining up with TRBD2. The CDR3 runs to 14 residues. Trimming took 3 bases from V and 7 from J; bases not matched to a gene: 4. The germline gives CDR1 LNHDA, CDR2 SQIVND (reference sequence). DNA of the CDR3: TGTGCCAGTAGTATGCTAGCGGGGCATAATGAGCAGTTCTTC. Translated: CASSMLAGHNEQFF.

The CDR3 reads CAISERLAGITDTQYF. The DNA for the CDR3 is TGTGCCATCAGTGAGCGTCTAGCGGGGATCACAGATACGCAGTATTTT. The V call is TRBV10-3, the J call TRBJ2-3; TRBD2 matches at 9 bases. The CDR3 covers 16 residues. Looked up from germline, CDR1 is ENHRY and CDR2 is SYGVKD. Trimming cost V 2 bases and J 2 bases; bases outside gene matches: 5.

The rearrangement links TRBV27 to TRBJ1-2; maybe TRBD1 (6 bases). Germline V gives CDR1 MNHEY, CDR2 SMNVEV (reference sequence). This CDR3 has 15 amino acids. Between the trimmed V and J ends, which lost 11 bases and 3 bases, there was a span of 22 bases. CDR3 sequence (DNA): TGTGCCGCGAAGAGTCTGGGGGCGCAGGACTATGGCTACACCTTC. Translated: CAAKSLGAQDYGYTF.

J is TRBJ1-6 and V is TRBV27; 7 bases align to TRBD1. Trimming at V came to 5 bases and at J to 1 base, leaving 11 bases not matched to a gene. Looked up from germline, CDR1 is MNHEY and CDR2 is SMNVEV (reference sequence). The CDR3 runs 18 residues. As DNA, the CDR3 is TGTGCCAGCAGTCCCCGACAGGGAAGGGAATCCTATAATTCACCCCTCCACTTT. Its protein is CASSPRQGRESYNSPLHF.

V gene TRBV29-1 combines with J gene TRBJ1-5; D possibly corresponds to TRBD1 (6 bases). There are 13 residues in the CDR3. Germline V gene data show CDR1 as SQVTM and CDR2 as ANQGSEA. Trimming shortened V by 3 bases and J by 4 bases, and 10 bases separated the two germline ends. This CDR3 is CSVETGVNQPQHF. DNA for the CDR3: TGCAGCGTTGAGACAGGAGTAAATCAGCCCCAGCATTTT.

The chain couples TRBV10-3 to TRBJ1-2, with D possibly TRBD1 on 6 matching bases. Germline V gene sequence: CDR1 ENHRY, CDR2 SYGVKD. Trimming removed 8 bases from V and 1 base from J, with 20 bases in between. The CDR3 loop spans 16 amino acids. DNA of the CDR3: TGTGCCATCGGCCGGGACAAACGTATGATTAACTATGGCTACACCTTC. Translation: CAIGRDKRMINYGYTF.